This T cell receptor beta chain was sequenced in a study of cytomegalovirus exposure and HLA in healthy donors (dated by TCRdb to the late 2010s). About the full investigation: According to a later analysis, one platform produced both the roughly 110 validation repertoires and the roughly 640 repertoires of the first cohort. High-throughput TCR immunosequencing, statistical association of individual TCRs with disease status, and machine learning were combined to predict cytomegalovirus infection status. In addition to the first cohort of approximately 670 subjects, a separate validation cohort of 120 different subjects was used. The aim of the study was to test whether cataloging public T cell receptors could identify signatures of past pathogen exposure.

General study outcomes and caveats: In vitro tests confirmed that a few of the cytomegalovirus-associated TCR beta chains recognize cytomegalovirus antigens. A later analysis had no HLA typing for the validation cohort, so co-occurrence there was scored across all 130 or so repertoires. Of the cluster scores, around 95% were above 0 in a later analysis, which found that TCRs clustered in the first cohort also tended to co-occur in the 120 or so validation repertoires. The authors suggested that the approach could potentially be generalized to other disease states and immunological phenotypes. The study gave a list of over 150 TCR beta chains associated with cytomegalovirus. Cytomegalovirus status was reported to be diagnosed by the classifier with high specificity and sensitivity in both the original and validation cohorts. While some public TCRs were present in many individuals, most TCR sequences turned up only very rarely across donors.

As regards this clone: Its binding antigen is unknown. No base-level quality is on record; no much larger clone is a single base apart.

The germline V and J ends show losses of 3 bases and 0 bases respectively, and no gene match explains 3 bases of the junction. From the cysteine up to the phenylalanine, the CDR3 has a length of 16 residues. Only CDR3 DNA is held: 48 bases, read in frame from base 1. CDR1 and CDR2 (LGHNA, YSLEER) derive from the germline V gene. The donors belonged to the validation cohort of approximately 130 subjects, which was separate from the roughly 700-subject first cohort. Libraries came from the immunoSEQ multiplex PCR assay. Per the original workflow: A statistical classification framework was built for diagnosing cytomegalovirus status from the catalog of TCR beta chain sequences. The clones in this table, taken by TCRdb from immuneACCESS, are in-frame only. Not every clone is retained; where verified, under half of the shortfall comes from an unresolved V gene, and the cause of the rest is unknown. V and J calls and clone size follow that table, whereas D and trimming were derived from the DNA. Counted in this sample were over 150,000 clones; 65% to 90% of them appeared once. 20% to 25% of the sample comes from the top ten.

The V and J genes are TRBV4-3 and TRBJ2-3; 10 bases in between match TRBD2. This sequence was found in a man aged 18 to 35 in good health and CMV-seropositive. Sequencing was performed on PBMCs. The encoded CDR3 is CASSHASGGSTDTQYF. Read as DNA, the sequence is TGCGCCAGCAGCCACGCTAGCGGGGGAAGCACAGATACGCAGTATTTT.